Shown below are 5 T cell receptor beta chains from a single sample sequenced in a study of blood T cell repertoires in COVID-19. Produced via immunoSEQ multiplex PCR; TCRdb's table is partial and in-frame only. Of approximately 180,000 clones listed, 88% were seen once; the top ten hold 5.5% to 7%. Sequenced material: peripheral blood. The origin of the receptors is a man in his forties or fifties with active or convalescent COVID-19.

The CDR3 sequence is CASRVGGRADGYTF. The CDR3 nucleotides are TGTGCCAGCAGAGTCGGGGGGCGCGCTGATGGCTACACCTTC. The J gene is TRBJ1-2, the V gene TRBV5-4, with D perhaps matching TRBD1 (6 bases). Germline V gene sequence: CDR1 SGHNT, CDR2 YYREEE (reference sequence). Trimming stripped 5 bases from V and 6 bases from J, with 17 bases between. The CDR3 is made up of 14 amino acids.

This clone was counted between two and nine times. The gene calls are TRBV11-3 and TRBJ2-7; 8 bases align to TRBD1. CDR1 is SGHNT and CDR2 is YENEEA in the germline V gene. The CDR3 runs 14 residues. V was clipped by 5 bases and J by 6 bases; unmatched bases: 9. The chain's CDR3 is CASSLLDRASEQYF. CDR3 DNA sequence: TGTGCCAGCAGCCTACTGGACAGGGCCAGCGAGCAGTACTTC.

This clone was counted a single time. The chain joins TRBV6-2 or TRBV6-3 to TRBJ1-5; D not certain. Trimming removed 0 bases from V and 5 bases from J, with 14 bases in between. Germline V gives CDR1 MNHEY, CDR2 SVGEGT. The length of the CDR3 is 16 residues. The CDR3 region has the DNA TGTGCCAGCAGTTACTCAGAGACGGAGGGATATCAGCCCCAGCATTTT. It yields the protein CASSYSETEGYQPQHF.

The chain has TRBV18 and TRBJ2-7; a weak D match, TRBD2 (6 bases). The CDR3 spans 16 residues. The ends were cut back, 0 bases at V and 0 bases at J, with 12 bases in the middle. The germline V gene has CDR1 KGHSH and CDR2 LQKENI. CDR3 region: CASSPPGSGSSYEQYF. The CDR3 nucleotides are TGTGCCAGCTCACCACCGGGTAGCGGAAGCTCCTACGAGCAGTACTTC.

The chain combines TRBV12-5 with TRBJ1-5; unclear D gene. The CDR3 is made up of 13 amino acids. V was pared by 4 bases and J by 7 bases, with 11 bases between. The germline V gene has CDR1 LGHNT and CDR2 FRNRAP. This CDR3 is CASGSEVGQPQHF. As DNA, the CDR3 is TGTGCTAGTGGTTCTGAGGTCGGGCAGCCCCAGCATTTT.